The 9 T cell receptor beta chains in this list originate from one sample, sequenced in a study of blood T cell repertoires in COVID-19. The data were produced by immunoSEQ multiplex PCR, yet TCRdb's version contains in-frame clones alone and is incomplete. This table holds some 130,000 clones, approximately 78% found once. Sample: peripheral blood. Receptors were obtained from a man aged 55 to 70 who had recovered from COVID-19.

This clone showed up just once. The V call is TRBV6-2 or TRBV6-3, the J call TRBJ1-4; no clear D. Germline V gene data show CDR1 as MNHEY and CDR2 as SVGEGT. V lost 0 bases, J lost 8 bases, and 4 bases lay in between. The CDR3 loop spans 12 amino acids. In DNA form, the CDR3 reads TGTGCCAGCAGTTACTCGAGAGAAAAACTGTTTTTT. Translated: CASSYSREKLFF.

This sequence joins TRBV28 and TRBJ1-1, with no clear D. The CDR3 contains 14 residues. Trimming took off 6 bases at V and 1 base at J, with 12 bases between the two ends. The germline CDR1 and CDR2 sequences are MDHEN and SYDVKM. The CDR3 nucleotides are TGTGCCAGCAGCTCTAACGACTGGAACACTGAAGCTTTCTTT. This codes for CASSSNDWNTEAFF.

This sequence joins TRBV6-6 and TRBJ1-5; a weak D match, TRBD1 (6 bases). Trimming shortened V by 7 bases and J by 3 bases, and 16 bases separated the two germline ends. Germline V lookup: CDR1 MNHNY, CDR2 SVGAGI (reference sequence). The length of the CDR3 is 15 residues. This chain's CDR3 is CASTSGGGFNQPQHF. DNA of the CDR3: TGTGCCAGCACGTCGGGTGGGGGCTTCAATCAGCCCCAGCATTTT.

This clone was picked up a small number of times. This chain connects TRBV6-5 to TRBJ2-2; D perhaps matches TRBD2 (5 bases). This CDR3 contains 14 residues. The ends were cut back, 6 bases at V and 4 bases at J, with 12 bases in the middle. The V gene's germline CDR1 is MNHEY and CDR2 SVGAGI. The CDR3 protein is CASSRGSGTGELFF. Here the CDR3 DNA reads TGTGCCAGCAGCCGGGGTTCGGGCACCGGGGAGCTGTTTTTT.

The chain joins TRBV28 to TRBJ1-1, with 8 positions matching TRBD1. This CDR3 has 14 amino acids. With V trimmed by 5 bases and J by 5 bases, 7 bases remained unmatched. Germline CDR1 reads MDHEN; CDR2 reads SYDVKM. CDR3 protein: CASSPDRGRTEAFF. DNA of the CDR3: TGTGCCAGCAGTCCCGACAGGGGCCGGACTGAAGCTTTCTTT.

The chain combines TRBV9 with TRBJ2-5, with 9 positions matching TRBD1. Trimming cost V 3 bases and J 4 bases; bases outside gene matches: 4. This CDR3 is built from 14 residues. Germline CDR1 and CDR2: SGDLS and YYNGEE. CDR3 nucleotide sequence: TGTGCCAGCAGCGAGGGGACAGGGAGAGAGACCCAGTACTTC. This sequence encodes CASSEGTGRETQYF. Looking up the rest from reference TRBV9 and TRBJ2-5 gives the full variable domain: DSGVTQTPKHLITATGQRVTLRCSPRSGDLSVYWYQQSLDQGLQFLIQYYNGEERAKGNILERFSAQQFPDLHSELNLSSLELGDSALYFCASSEGTGRETQYFGPGTRLLVL.

CDR3 sequence: CASSLDRANSPLHF. The CDR3 nucleotides are TGCGCCAGCAGCCTTGACAGGGCTAATTCACCCCTCCACTTT. V is TRBV4-1 and J is TRBJ1-6; the match to TRBD1 covers 7 bases. Germline V gene sequence: CDR1 MGHRA, CDR2 YSYEKL. The CDR3 loop spans 14 amino acids. Trimming at V came to 4 bases and at J to 6 bases, leaving 3 bases not matched to a gene.

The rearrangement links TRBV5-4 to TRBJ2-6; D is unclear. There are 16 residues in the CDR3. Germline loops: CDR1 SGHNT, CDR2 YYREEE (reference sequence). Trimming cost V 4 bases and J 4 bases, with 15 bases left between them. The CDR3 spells CASSPLHNSGANVLTF. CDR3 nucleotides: TGTGCCAGCAGCCCTCTTCACAATTCCGGGGCCAACGTCCTGACTTTC.

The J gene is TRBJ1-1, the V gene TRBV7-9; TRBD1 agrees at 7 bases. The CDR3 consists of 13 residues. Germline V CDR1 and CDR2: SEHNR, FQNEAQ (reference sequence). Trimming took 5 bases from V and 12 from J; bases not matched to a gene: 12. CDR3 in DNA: TGTGCCAGCAGCCCCGACAGGGCGGGCTATACTTTCTTT. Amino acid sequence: CASSPDRAGYTFF.